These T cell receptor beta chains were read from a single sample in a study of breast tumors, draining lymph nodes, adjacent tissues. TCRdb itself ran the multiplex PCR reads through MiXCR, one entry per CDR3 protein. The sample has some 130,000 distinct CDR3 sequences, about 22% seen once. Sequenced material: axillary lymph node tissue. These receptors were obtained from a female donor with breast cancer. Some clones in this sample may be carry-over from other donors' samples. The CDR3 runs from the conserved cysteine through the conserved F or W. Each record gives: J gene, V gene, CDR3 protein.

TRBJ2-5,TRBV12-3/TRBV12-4,CASSFDRRGTQYF
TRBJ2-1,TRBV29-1,CSVSVAYNEQFF
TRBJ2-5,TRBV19,CASSERGQGWETQYF
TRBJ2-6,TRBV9,CASSSPRGRTSGANVLTF
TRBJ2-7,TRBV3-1,CASSQRTSGRYEQYF
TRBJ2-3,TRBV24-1,CATRGRGTGYTDTQYF
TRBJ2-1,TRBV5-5,CASSLVWTSGRISNEQFF
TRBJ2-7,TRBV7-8,CASSLAETSSYEQYF
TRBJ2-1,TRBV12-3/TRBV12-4,CASTGLAGLGLNEQFF
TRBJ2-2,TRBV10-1,CASSALAGDGELFF
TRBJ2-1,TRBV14,CASSQVGGSYNEQFF
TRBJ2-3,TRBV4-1,CASSPQTGGITDTQYF
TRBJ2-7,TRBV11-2,CASSLVSLYEQYF
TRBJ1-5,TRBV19,CASSPRQGGGNQPQHF
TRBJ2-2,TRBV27,CASVKVGTGRNTGEPFF
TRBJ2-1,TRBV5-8,CASSLVRGGMNEQFF
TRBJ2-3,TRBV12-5,CASGLVPLTGTISTDTQYF
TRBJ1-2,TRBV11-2,CASRLGGAAGGYTF